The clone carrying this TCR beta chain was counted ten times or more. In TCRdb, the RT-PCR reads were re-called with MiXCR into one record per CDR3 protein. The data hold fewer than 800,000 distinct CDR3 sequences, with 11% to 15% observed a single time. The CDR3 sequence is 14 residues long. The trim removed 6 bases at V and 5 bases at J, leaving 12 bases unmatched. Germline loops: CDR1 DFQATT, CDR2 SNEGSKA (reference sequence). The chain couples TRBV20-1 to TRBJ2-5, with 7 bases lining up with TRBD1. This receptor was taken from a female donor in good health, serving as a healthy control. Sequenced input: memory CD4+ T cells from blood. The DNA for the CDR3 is TGCAGTGCCGAATCGGGACAGTTGTTTGAGACCCAGTACTTC. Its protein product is CSAESGQLFETQYF.